The 7 T cell receptor beta chains below were found in one sample sequenced in a study of blood T cell repertoires in COVID-19. Generated by immunoSEQ multiplex PCR, the TCRdb table keeps only in-frame clones and is missing some. The table shows a few hundred thousand clones, with 80% to 90% occurring only once. The sequenced sample was PBMCs or T cells enriched from blood (not recorded which). All receptors derive from a woman in her forties or fifties who had recovered from COVID-19.

This chain uses TRBV21-1 with TRBJ1-5; the table assigns TRBD1, which was not confirmed against the DNA. TRBV21-1 is marked as a pseudogene. The CDR3 extends over 18 amino acids. The CDR3 nucleotides are TGTGCCAGCAGCACACCGTTAGGACAGGGCTCTAGCAATCAGCCCCAGCATTTT. It translates to CASSTPLGQGSSNQPQHF.

The rearrangement links TRBV12-3 or TRBV12-4 to TRBJ2-2; tentatively, D is TRBD2 (6 bases). The CDR3 loop spans 13 amino acids. With 10 bases removed from V and 7 bases from J, the gap between germline ends came to 16 bases. The CDR3 is CANSEGRGGELFF. The DNA for the CDR3 is TGTGCCAACTCGGAGGGCCGGGGCGGGGAGCTGTTTTTT.

In this sample, this clone turned up a few times. The chain employs TRBV4-2 and TRBJ2-7; TRBD2 might be the D (5 bases). Germline lookup yields CDR1 LGHNA and CDR2 YNFKEQ. The CDR3 runs to 13 residues. The ends were cut back, 0 bases at V and 8 bases at J, with 11 bases in the middle. The CDR3 is CASSQEVWEQQYF. In DNA, the CDR3 is TGTGCCAGCAGCCAAGAAGTGTGGGAGCAGCAGTACTTC.

CDR3 amino acids: CASSFSGTPDTQYF. In DNA, the CDR3 is TGCGCCAGCAGCTTCTCCGGGACACCCGATACGCAGTATTTT. This rearrangement joins TRBV5-1 to TRBJ2-3; maybe TRBD1 (6 bases). The CDR3 covers 14 residues. Trimming took 2 bases from V and 6 from J, leaving 13 bases between them. The germline V gene encodes CDR1 SGHRS and CDR2 YFSETQ.

This chain uses TRBV7-6 with TRBJ2-7; TRBD2 aligns across 10 bases. CDR1 and CDR2 (germline): SGHVS, FNYEAQ. The CDR3 is 18 amino acids. Trimming at V came to 5 bases and at J to 4 bases, leaving 17 bases not matched to a gene. The CDR3 coding sequence is TGTGCCAGCAGCCAGCTGAGTAGCGGGAGGAACCCGGGGTACGAGCAGTACTTC. It yields the protein CASSQLSSGRNPGYEQYF.

In its sample, this clone was seen a few times. The chain carries TRBV7-3 and TRBJ2-1; the match to TRBD1 covers 7 bases. Germline trimming cut 4 bases from V and 4 bases from J; bases unmatched to any gene: 7. The CDR3 has 15 amino acids. Germline assignment: CDR1 SGHTA and CDR2 FQGTGA. The CDR3 sequence: CASSSAGTEYNEQFF. For the CDR3, the DNA is TGTGCCAGCAGCTCCGCCGGGACAGAGTACAATGAGCAGTTCTTC.

This clone was detected only once. V and J are TRBV5-1 and TRBJ2-1; 11 bases match TRBD2. Unmatched junction bases numbered 19, after V lost 4 bases and J lost 4 bases. The CDR3 totals 20 residues. Looked up from germline, CDR1 is SGHRS and CDR2 is YFSETQ. DNA for the CDR3: TGCGCCAGCAGCCACCCGGCTAGCGGGAGGTTCTTGGGTTTGTACAATGAGCAGTTCTTC. It specifies CASSHPASGRFLGLYNEQFF.